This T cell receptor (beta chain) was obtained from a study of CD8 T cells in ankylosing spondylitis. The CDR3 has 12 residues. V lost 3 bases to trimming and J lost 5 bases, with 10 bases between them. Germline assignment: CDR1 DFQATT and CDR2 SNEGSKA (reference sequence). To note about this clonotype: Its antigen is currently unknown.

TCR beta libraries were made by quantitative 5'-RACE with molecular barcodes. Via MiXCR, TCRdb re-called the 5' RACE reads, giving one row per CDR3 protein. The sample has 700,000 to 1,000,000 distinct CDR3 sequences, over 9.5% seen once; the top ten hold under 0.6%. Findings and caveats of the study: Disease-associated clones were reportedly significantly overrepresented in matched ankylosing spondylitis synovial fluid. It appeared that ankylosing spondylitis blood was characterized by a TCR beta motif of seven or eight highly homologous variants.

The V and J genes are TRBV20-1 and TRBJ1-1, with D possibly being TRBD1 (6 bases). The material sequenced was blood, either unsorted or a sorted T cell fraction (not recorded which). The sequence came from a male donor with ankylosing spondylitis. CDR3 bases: TGCAGTGCTAGTGCGACAGGTACTGAAGCTTTCTTT. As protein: CSASATGTEAFF.